Sequencing of this T cell receptor (beta chain) was carried out in a study of identical twins. V was pared by 5 bases and J by 9 bases, with 17 bases between. The CDR3 length is 14 residues. Germline V CDR1 and CDR2: MNHNS, SASEGT. TCRdb used MiXCR to reprocess the 5' RACE reads, holding one entry per CDR3 protein. The table lists hundreds of thousands of distinct CDR3 sequences, approximately 9% of them singletons. This clonotype was recorded a few times. Each donor (without exception) was a healthy Caucasian. These same records also appear under a second study, on yellow fever vaccine responses in identical twins. That paper adds: Reported findings indicate that twins' vaccine T cell responses seemed partially convergent, partially personalized.

The receptor's source is a woman under 30 in good health. This chain uses TRBV6-1 with TRBJ2-1, with a tentative D call TRBD1 (6 bases). The sequenced sample consisted of PBMCs. CDR3 sequence (DNA): TGTGCCAGCAGTATGGCAGGGGAGTATAGTGAGCAGTTCTTC. Amino acid sequence: CASSMAGEYSEQFF.